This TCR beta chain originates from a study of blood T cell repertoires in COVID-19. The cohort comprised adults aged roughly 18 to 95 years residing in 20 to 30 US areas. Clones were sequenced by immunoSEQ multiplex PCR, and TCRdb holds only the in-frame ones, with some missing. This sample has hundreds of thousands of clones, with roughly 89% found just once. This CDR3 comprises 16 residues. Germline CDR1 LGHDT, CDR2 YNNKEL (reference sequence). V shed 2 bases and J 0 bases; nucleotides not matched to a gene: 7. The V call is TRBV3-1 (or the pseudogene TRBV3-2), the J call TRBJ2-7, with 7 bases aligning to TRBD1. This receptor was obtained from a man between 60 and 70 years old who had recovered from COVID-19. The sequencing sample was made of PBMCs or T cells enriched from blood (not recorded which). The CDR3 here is CASSQQGQARSYEQYF. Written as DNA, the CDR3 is TGTGCCAGCAGCCAACAAGGACAGGCGCGCTCCTACGAGCAGTACTTC.